One and the same sample provided the 18 T cell receptor beta chains below, sequenced in a study of patients and donors after allogeneic stem cell transplantation. TCRdb fed the RT-PCR reads into MiXCR, producing one record per CDR3 protein. The table has over 350,000 distinct CDR3 sequences, 16% seen once; the top ten hold about 7%. The sequenced sample was blood, either unsorted or a sorted T cell fraction (not recorded which). The receptors originated from a human donor who was either an allogeneic HSCT recipient or a stem cell or donor lymphocyte infusion donor (not recorded which). It is not recorded whose cells these are; they may come from a transplant donor.

V usage is TRBV20-1 and J usage is TRBJ1-2, with D uncertain. With 1 base removed from V and 7 bases from J, the gap between germline ends came to 4 bases. Germline values: CDR1 DFQATT, CDR2 SNEGSKA (reference sequence). There are 10 residues in the CDR3. This CDR3 reads CSARATGYTF. The CDR3 DNA reads TGCAGTGCTAGAGCAACTGGCTACACCTTC.

This clonotype occurred a few times. J is TRBJ1-2 and V is TRBV20-1, with TRBD1 matching 9 bases. Germline V gene sequence: CDR1 DFQATT, CDR2 SNEGSKA (reference sequence). V shed 7 bases and J 1 base; nucleotides not matched to a gene: 4. This CDR3 is built from 13 residues. The CDR3 DNA is TGCAGTGTGAGGGACAGGGATAACTATGGCTACACCTTC. Its translation is CSVRDRDNYGYTF.

This clonotype has ten or more counts. The V and J genes are TRBV15 and TRBJ1-4, with D tentatively TRBD1 (5 bases). CDR1 LNHNV and CDR2 YYDKDF come from the germline V gene (reference sequence). CDR3 size: 16 residues. The ends were cut back, 1 base at V and 2 bases at J, with 11 bases in the middle. In DNA form, the CDR3 reads TGTGCCACCAGCAGAGCCCTTTCAGGGACTAATGAAAAACTGTTTTTT. Translation: CATSRALSGTNEKLFF.

The rearrangement links TRBV14 to TRBJ2-7; D may correspond to TRBD1 or TRBD2 (5 bases each). Germline-derived CDR1 and CDR2 are SGHDN and FVKESK. V lost 2 bases to trimming and J lost 3 bases, with 20 bases between them. CDR3 size: 17 residues. The CDR3 sequence: CASSQSPGRPARYEQYF. As DNA, the CDR3 is TGTGCCAGCAGCCAATCCCCGGGGCGACCAGCCCGCTACGAGCAGTACTTC. Full variable domain (remainder filled in from reference TRBV14 and TRBJ2-7): EAGVTQFPSHSVIEKGQTVTLRCDPISGHDNLYWYRRVMGKEIKFLLHFVKESKQDESGMPNNRFLAERTGGTYSTLKVQPAELEDSGVYFCASSQSPGRPARYEQYFGPGTRLTVT.

This sequence joins TRBV2 and TRBJ2-1; no firm D call. Trimming took off 6 bases at V and 8 bases at J, with 11 bases between the two ends. Germline V gene lookup returns CDR1 SNHLY and CDR2 FYNNEI. The CDR3 covers 12 residues. The CDR3 sequence: CASRDVGYEQFF. CDR3 bases: TGTGCCAGCAGGGACGTGGGGTATGAGCAGTTCTTC.

This chain uses TRBV13 with TRBJ2-5; D is uncertain. The CDR3 runs 14 residues. Germline CDR1 PRHDT, CDR2 FYEKMQ (reference sequence). Trimming cost V 5 bases and J 5 bases, with 15 bases left between them. The CDR3 sequence: CASSTLLPRETQYF. The CDR3 DNA reads TGTGCCAGCAGCACACTACTCCCTCGGGAGACCCAGTACTTC.

The chain couples TRBV29-1 to TRBJ1-2; D is uncertain. Trimming took 6 bases from V and 7 from J, leaving 18 bases between them. Germline V CDR1 and CDR2: SQVTM, ANQGSEA. The CDR3 runs 13 residues. The CDR3 nucleotides are TGCAGCGTCCGGTATAAAGGCCTTTTTGGCTACACCTTC. It codes for CSVRYKGLFGYTF.

This clonotype was counted at least ten times. CDR3 protein: CASSQDGGRNQPQHF. The CDR3 DNA reads TGTGCCAGCAGCCAAGATGGGGGTAGGAATCAGCCCCAGCATTTT. The gene calls are TRBV3-1 and TRBJ1-5; D perhaps matches TRBD1 (5 bases). CDR1 LGHDT and CDR2 YNNKEL come from the germline V gene (reference sequence). This CDR3 spans 15 amino acids. V dropped 0 bases and J dropped 4 bases, with 10 bases sitting between them.

This clonotype was recorded at least ten times. In DNA form, the CDR3 reads TGTGCCAGCAGTTTCTCTGGACTAGCGGGAGAGGTCATTCAGTACTTC. Translation: CASSFSGLAGEVIQYF. The chain uses TRBV12-3 or TRBV12-4 and TRBJ2-4, with 13 bases fitting TRBD2. V trimming: 3 bases; J trimming: 9 bases; junction bases outside the gene matches: 8. This CDR3 is 16 amino acids long.

This clonotype was seen more than once but under ten times. This sequence joins TRBV2 and TRBJ1-2; D is perhaps TRBD1 (5 bases). Trimming cost V 4 bases and J 4 bases, with 7 bases left between them. Germline V lookup: CDR1 SNHLY, CDR2 FYNNEI. The CDR3 sequence is 12 residues long. CDR3 sequence: CASSGQLYGYTF. CDR3 nucleotide sequence: TGTGCCAGCAGTGGACAGCTCTATGGCTACACCTTC.

The V call is TRBV25-1, the J call TRBJ1-1, with TRBD1 as a possible D gene (5 bases). CDR1 is MGHDK, CDR2 SYGVNS, per germline. There are 13 residues in the CDR3. V was shortened by 7 bases and J by 1 base, with 10 bases between the two germline ends. This CDR3 reads CASKGKWNTEAFF. The CDR3 DNA is TGTGCCAGCAAGGGGAAATGGAACACTGAAGCTTTCTTT. Using reference TRBV25-1 and TRBJ1-1 for the parts outside the CDR3, the full variable domain is EADIYQTPRYLVIGTGKKITLECSQTMGHDKMYWYQQDPGMELHLIHYSYGVNSTEKGDLSSESTVSRIRTEHFPLTLESARPSHTSQYLCASKGKWNTEAFFGQGTRLTVV.

V usage is TRBV6-1 and J usage is TRBJ2-7; the match to TRBD2 covers 11 bases. In germline, CDR1 is MNHNS, CDR2 SASEGT. The CDR3 is made up of 15 amino acids. The V gene end was trimmed by 5 bases and the J gene end by 6 bases; junction bases not matched to a gene: 9. DNA of the CDR3: TGTGCCAGCAGTCCCCGACTAGCGGGATTTCGCGAGCAGTACTTC. Residues: CASSPRLAGFREQYF.

V usage is TRBV6-5 and J usage is TRBJ1-2; D gene ambiguous. Trimming shortened V by 1 base and J by 10 bases, and 13 bases separated the two germline ends. Germline lookup yields CDR1 MNHEY and CDR2 SVGAGI. The CDR3 sequence is 13 residues long. The CDR3 DNA reads TGTGCCAGCAGTTACTTCCGATCCAGCATCTACACCTTC. Translating gives CASSYFRSSIYTF.

This clonotype was seen a few times. This chain connects TRBV27 to TRBJ2-3; 16 bases are shared with TRBD2. The CDR3 extends over 16 amino acids. V lost 6 bases, J lost 5 bases, and 5 bases stayed unmatched. Germline loops: CDR1 MNHEY, CDR2 SMNVEV (reference sequence). DNA of the CDR3: TGTGCCAGCAGGGGGACTAGCGGGAGGGCCGGAGATACGCAGTATTTT. Translating gives CASRGTSGRAGDTQYF.

This clonotype was counted at least ten times. In DNA form, the CDR3 reads TGTGCCAGCAGTTCGGGACCTGAGCAGTACTTC. Translating it yields CASSSGPEQYF. The chain links TRBV25-1 to TRBJ2-7; perhaps D is TRBD1 or TRBD2 (5 bases each). Trimming removed 5 bases at V and 7 bases at J, with 9 bases between. Looked up from germline, CDR1 is MGHDK and CDR2 is SYGVNS. This CDR3 has 11 amino acids.

This chain joins TRBV6-2 or TRBV6-3 and TRBJ1-3; tentatively, D is TRBD1 (6 bases). The CDR3 contains 21 residues. Trimming left V 0 bases short and J 0 bases short, with 24 bases between. Germline CDR1 reads MNHEY; CDR2 reads SVGEGT. The CDR3 region is CASSYSNRLTGTPSSGNTIYF. CDR3 DNA: TGTGCCAGCAGTTACTCGAATCGGTTAACCGGGACACCGAGCTCTGGAAACACCATATATTTT.

This clonotype was observed a handful of times. The chain is built from TRBV20-1 and TRBJ2-1; D is perhaps TRBD2 (7 bases). Trimming cost V 7 bases and J 7 bases, with 20 bases left between them. CDR1 and CDR2 (germline): DFQATT, SNEGSKA (reference sequence). The length of the CDR3 is 14 residues. DNA of the CDR3: TGCAGTGGGATAGGGGGGGGAAAGAATAATGAGCAGTTCTTC. This sequence encodes CSGIGGGKNNEQFF.

This clonotype was picked up a small number of times. V gene TRBV20-1 combines with J gene TRBJ2-5; 9 nucleotides align to TRBD2. Germline V CDR1 and CDR2: DFQATT, SNEGSKA (reference sequence). Trimming cost V 1 base and J 4 bases; bases outside gene matches: 7. The CDR3 is made up of 15 amino acids. The CDR3 DNA follows: TGCAGTGCTAGAGTGCAGCGGGAGGCCAGAGAGACCCAGTACTTC. Protein: CSARVQREARETQYF.